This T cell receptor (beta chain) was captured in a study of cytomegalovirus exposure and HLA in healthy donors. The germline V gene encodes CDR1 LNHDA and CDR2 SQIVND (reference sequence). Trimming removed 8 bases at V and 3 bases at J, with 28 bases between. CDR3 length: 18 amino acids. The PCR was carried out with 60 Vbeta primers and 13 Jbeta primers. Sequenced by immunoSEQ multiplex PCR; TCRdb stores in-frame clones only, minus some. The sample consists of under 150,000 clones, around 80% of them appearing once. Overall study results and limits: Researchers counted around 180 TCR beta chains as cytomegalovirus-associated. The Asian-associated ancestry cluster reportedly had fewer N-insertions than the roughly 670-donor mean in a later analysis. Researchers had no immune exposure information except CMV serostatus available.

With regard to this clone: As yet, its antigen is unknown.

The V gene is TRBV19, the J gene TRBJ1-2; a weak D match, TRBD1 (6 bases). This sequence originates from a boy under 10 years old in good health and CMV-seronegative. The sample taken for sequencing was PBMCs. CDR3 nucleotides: TGTGCCAGTTGGGGCAGGACCGTGGCAGGGGATGTAGACTATGGCTACACCTTC. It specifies CASWGRTVAGDVDYGYTF.